The 23 T cell receptor beta chains given below trace back to one sample, sequenced in a study of beta chain features in type 1 diabetes. The study, taken as a whole, reports: A moderate, significant TCRB CDR3 shortening appeared in type 1 diabetes across four CD4+ subsets.

For these receptors, no antigen is known. Expressed TCRB transcripts were sequenced after all isolated RNA was converted to cDNA. Method: immunoSEQ multiplex PCR; TCRdb's copy keeps in-frame clones and lacks some. Here the sample spans fewer than 450,000 clones, approximately 13% being singletons. The sequenced material came from naive CD4+ T cells from blood. The receptors were sampled from a woman between 18 and 29 years old with type 1 diabetes.

The chain carries TRBV18 and TRBJ1-1; a possible D gene is TRBD1 (5 bases). In germline, CDR1 is KGHSH, CDR2 LQKENI. The germline V and J ends were trimmed by 4 bases and 4 bases, with 16 bases remaining between them. The CDR3 spans 15 residues. The CDR3 sequence: CASSLTTRGITEAFF. The CDR3 DNA reads TGTGCCAGCTCACTTACTACCCGGGGGATCACTGAAGCTTTCTTT.

The sample holds a few counts of this clone. CDR3 DNA sequence: TGCGCCAGCAGCTTGGGTCCAGCGGGAGGCAATGAGCAGTTCTTC. It encodes CASSLGPAGGNEQFF. This chain uses TRBV5-1 with TRBJ2-1; 9 bases match TRBD2. The CDR3 is 15 residues long. Trimming took 0 bases from V and 6 from J; bases not matched to a gene: 4. The germline V gene encodes CDR1 SGHRS and CDR2 YFSETQ.

The chain couples TRBV5-4 to TRBJ2-7; D is unclear. CDR1 and CDR2 (germline): SGHNT, YYREEE (reference sequence). Trimming left V 0 bases short and J 1 base short, with 5 bases between. The CDR3 has 13 residues. This chain's CDR3 is CASSLETSYEQYF. CDR3 nucleotide sequence: TGTGCCAGCAGCTTGGAGACTTCCTACGAGCAGTACTTC.

This clone was seen more than once but under ten times. The J gene is TRBJ2-1, the V gene TRBV30; 8 nucleotides align to TRBD2. This CDR3 spans 15 amino acids. The J segment lost 5 bases and the V segment lost 5 bases, leaving 11 bases of the junction unmatched. In germline, CDR1 is GTSNPN, CDR2 SVGIG (reference sequence). The chain's CDR3 is CAWGRGAGADNEQFF. The CDR3 DNA reads as TGTGCCTGGGGGAGGGGAGCGGGAGCAGACAATGAGCAGTTCTTC.

This clone has only a few counts. The V call is TRBV29-1, the J call TRBJ2-3; D is perhaps TRBD2 (5 bases). The CDR3 is 14 residues long. The V end lost 4 bases, the J end lost 2 bases, and 13 bases lay between the germline ends. In germline, CDR1 is SQVTM, CDR2 ANQGSEA. The chain's CDR3 is CSVVRLAHTDTQYF. The CDR3 nucleotides read TGCAGCGTTGTACGCCTAGCTCACACAGATACGCAGTATTTT.

This sequence joins TRBV7-2 and TRBJ2-7; possibly TRBD1 for D (5 bases). Per germline, CDR1 SGHTA and CDR2 FQGNSA. With 3 bases removed from V and 5 bases from J, the gap between germline ends came to 11 bases. This CDR3 region has 13 residues. In nucleotides, the CDR3 is TGTGCCAGCAGCTTTTTATCAGGGAACGAGCAGTACGTC. Its protein product is CASSFLSGNEQYV.

The genes are TRBV4-3 and TRBJ1-2, with D tentatively TRBD1 (6 bases). The CDR3 runs to 15 residues. V was clipped by 3 bases and J by 3 bases, with 14 bases between them. Per the germline V gene, CDR1 is LGHNA and CDR2 is YSLEER. CDR3 residues: CASSHFRGVDYGYTF. The CDR3 DNA sequence: TGCGCCAGCAGCCACTTCAGGGGAGTTGACTATGGCTACACCTTC.

This clone was observed a few times. The genes are TRBV9 and TRBJ2-2; 12 bases align to TRBD2. V lost 0 bases and J lost 7; bases outside the gene matches: 10. Germline lookup yields CDR1 SGDLS and CDR2 YYNGEE. This CDR3 region has 18 residues. For the CDR3, the DNA is TGTGCCAGCAGCGTAGTAGGGGGAGGACTAGCGGGAAACGGGGAGCTGTTTTTT. Translated: CASSVVGGGLAGNGELFF.

There are a few counts of this clone. For the CDR3, the DNA is TGTGCCAGCAGCCAGGGACAGGGCTATGGCTACACCTTC. It translates to CASSQGQGYGYTF. This rearrangement joins TRBV9 to TRBJ1-2; TRBD1 agrees at 9 bases. Germline values: CDR1 SGDLS, CDR2 YYNGEE. The CDR3 length is 13 residues. V lost 4 bases and J lost 4; bases outside the gene matches: 2.

The genes are TRBV2 and TRBJ1-2; 7 bases align to TRBD1. This CDR3 contains 14 residues. J gave up 7 bases and V 6 bases, and 11 bases lay outside the gene matches. Germline CDR1 SNHLY, CDR2 FYNNEI. Written as DNA, the CDR3 is TGTGCCAGCAGCCTTACAGGGGTTGATGGTGGCTACACCTTC. Its translation: CASSLTGVDGGYTF.

This chain links TRBV18 with TRBJ2-7; 8 bases line up with TRBD1. Germline values: CDR1 KGHSH, CDR2 LQKENI. Trimming took 4 bases from V and 2 from J; bases not matched to a gene: 10. This CDR3 has 16 residues. CDR3 sequence reads: CASSQKTGTGPYEQYF. As DNA, the CDR3 is TGTGCCAGCTCACAGAAAACCGGGACAGGCCCCTACGAGCAGTACTTC.

This chain joins TRBV9 and TRBJ1-1; no firm D call. Trimming pared 0 bases from V and 0 bases from J, leaving 9 bases between. Germline V lookup: CDR1 SGDLS, CDR2 YYNGEE. This CDR3 comprises 15 residues. The CDR3 DNA reads as TGTGCCAGCAGCGTAGGTGGGAGCCTGAACACTGAAGCTTTCTTT. It encodes CASSVGGSLNTEAFF.

This chain uses TRBV6-5 with TRBJ1-5; D is unclear. The CDR3 is 13 residues long. CDR1 and CDR2 (germline): MNHEY, SVGAGI. V lost 5 bases, J lost 7 bases, and 12 bases lay in between. The CDR3 loop reads CASSNWGGQPQHF. The CDR3 nucleotides are TGTGCCAGCAGTAATTGGGGAGGGCAGCCCCAGCATTTT.

This clone was observed a few times. The chain employs TRBV28 and TRBJ2-7; 9 bases line up with TRBD1. CDR3 length: 16 amino acids. V was pared by 6 bases and J by 3 bases, with 12 bases of the junction left unmatched. Germline values: CDR1 MDHEN, CDR2 SYDVKM. The chain's CDR3 is CASRHPSWTGDYEQYF. CDR3 in DNA: TGTGCCAGCAGACACCCGTCCTGGACAGGGGACTACGAGCAGTACTTC.

This chain links TRBV2 with TRBJ2-1, with a possible D match to TRBD2 (5 bases). CDR1 and CDR2 from the germline V gene are SNHLY and FYNNEI. This CDR3 has 12 amino acids. Deletions cut 6 bases from V and 15 bases from J, with 18 bases between. The CDR3 protein is CASRGEGGLGFF. The CDR3 DNA is TGTGCCAGCAGGGGTGAAGGCGGGCTCGGGTTCTTC.

This clone was counted a few times. V is TRBV14 and J is TRBJ2-3, with D maybe TRBD1 (5 bases). Germline CDR1 reads SGHDN; CDR2 reads FVKESK. Trimming stripped 2 bases from V and 6 bases from J, with 12 bases between. CDR3 length: 14 residues. For the CDR3, the DNA is TGTGCCAGCAGCCAACTAGGGGTTTCGGATACGCAGTATTTT. It yields the protein CASSQLGVSDTQYF.

This clone has just a few counts. This chain connects TRBV5-1 to TRBJ2-2, with 8 bases fitting TRBD2. Germline lookup yields CDR1 SGHRS and CDR2 YFSETQ. The CDR3 extends over 14 amino acids. V lost 3 bases to trimming and J lost 8 bases; unmatched junction nucleotides: 6. The CDR3 loop is CASSSGTSQGELFF. The CDR3 DNA follows: TGCGCCAGCAGCTCCGGGACTAGTCAAGGGGAGCTGTTTTTT.

J is TRBJ2-7 and V is TRBV28; 7 bases agree with TRBD2. The CDR3 length is 13 residues. V trimming: 9 bases; J trimming: 0 bases; junction bases outside the gene matches: 5. Germline CDR1 reads MDHEN; CDR2 reads SYDVKM. The DNA of the CDR3 is TGTGCCAGTACCGGGGGGAGCTCCTACGAGCAGTACTTC. Translated: CASTGGSSYEQYF.

This clone was seen a few times. This rearrangement joins TRBV11-3 to TRBJ2-7; 7 bases line up with TRBD1. CDR3 length: 12 amino acids. In germline, CDR1 is SGHNT, CDR2 YENEEA. Trimming took 5 bases from V and 5 from J; bases not matched to a gene: 3. The CDR3 region is CASSADRDEQYV. The CDR3 coding sequence is TGTGCCAGCAGCGCCGACAGGGACGAGCAGTACGTC.

Only a few counts were recorded for this clone. The gene calls are TRBV7-8 and TRBJ2-4; D might be TRBD2 (5 bases). This CDR3 has 14 residues. Germline CDR1 reads SGHVS; CDR2 reads FQNEAQ. Trimming removed 3 bases from V and 2 bases from J, with 8 bases in between. The CDR3 sequence is CASSFAGSKNIQYF. CDR3 DNA: TGTGCCAGCAGCTTCGCGGGCTCCAAAAACATTCAGTACTTC. Supplemented by reference TRBV7-8 and TRBJ2-4, the full variable domain reads GAGVSQSPRYKVAKRGQDVALRCDPISGHVSLFWYQQALGQGPEFLTYFQNEAQLDKSGLPSDRFFAERPEGSVSTLKIQRTQQEDSAVYLCASSFAGSKNIQYFGAGTRLSVL.

The chain couples TRBV4-2 to TRBJ2-2, with a tentative D call TRBD2 (5 bases). CDR1 LGHNA and CDR2 YNFKEQ come from the germline V gene. With 4 bases removed from V and 4 bases from J, the gap between germline ends came to 7 bases. This CDR3 has 13 amino acids. The CDR3 loop is CASSRTSTGELFF. The CDR3 region has the DNA TGTGCCAGCAGCCGGACTTCCACCGGGGAGCTGTTTTTT.

At least ten counts were recorded for this clone. The rearrangement uses TRBV28 and TRBJ2-4; 7 bases are a match to TRBD2. Germline V lookup: CDR1 MDHEN, CDR2 SYDVKM. Trimming cost V 2 bases and J 8 bases; bases outside gene matches: 3. The length of the CDR3 is 13 residues. The CDR3 DNA reads TGTGCCAGCAGTTTACCGGGGAGGGACATTCAGTACTTC. It encodes CASSLPGRDIQYF.

The chain links TRBV2 to TRBJ2-7, with TRBD2 matching over 10 bases. V lost 6 bases, J lost 6 bases, and 2 bases stayed unmatched. The CDR3 spans 12 residues. Germline CDR1 reads SNHLY; CDR2 reads FYNNEI. In DNA, the CDR3 is TGTGCCAGCAGGATAGCGGGAGGCGAGCAGTACTTC. Protein: CASRIAGGEQYF. Filled out from reference TRBV2 and TRBJ2-7, the complete variable domain reads EPEVTQTPSHQVTQMGQEVILRCVPISNHLYFYWYRQILGQKVEFLVSFYNNEISEKSEIFDDQFSVERPDGSNFTLKIRSTKLEDSAMYFCASRIAGGEQYFGPGTRLTVT.